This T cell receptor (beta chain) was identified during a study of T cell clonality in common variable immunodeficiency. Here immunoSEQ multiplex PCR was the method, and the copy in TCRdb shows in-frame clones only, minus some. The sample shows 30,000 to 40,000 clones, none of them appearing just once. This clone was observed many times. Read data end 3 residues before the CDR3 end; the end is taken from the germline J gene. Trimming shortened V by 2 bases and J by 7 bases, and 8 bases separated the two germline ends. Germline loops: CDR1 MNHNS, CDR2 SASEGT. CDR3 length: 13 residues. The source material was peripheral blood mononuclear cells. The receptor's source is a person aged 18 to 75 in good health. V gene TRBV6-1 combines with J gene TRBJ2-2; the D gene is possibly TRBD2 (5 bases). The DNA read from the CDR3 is TGTGCCAGCAGTGAACTAGCCGTCGGGGAG. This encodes CASSELAVGE. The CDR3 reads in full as CASSELAVGELFF.